Described below is a single TCR beta chain sequence and its context. The data originate from a study of cytomegalovirus exposure and HLA in healthy donors. The CDR3 contains 14 residues. Trimming removed 3 bases at V and 1 base at J, with 6 bases between. The V gene's germline CDR1 is KGHSH and CDR2 LQKENI. PCR used 60 Vbeta primers and 13 Jbeta primers. TCRdb keeps only in-frame clones here, not all; method: immunoSEQ multiplex PCR. The data hold under 200,000 clones, with over 75% observed a single time. This chain connects TRBV18 to TRBJ1-4; D unclear. This TCR was sampled from a man aged 18 to 30 in good health and CMV-seropositive. Sequencing was carried out using PBMCs. Here the CDR3 reads CASSPVGTNEKLFF. CDR3 in DNA: TGTGCCAGCTCACCGGTCGGAACTAATGAAAAACTGTTTTTT.